These 2 T cell receptor beta chains were all obtained from the same sample, sequenced in a study of human thymus T cells. Clones were sequenced by immunoSEQ multiplex PCR, and TCRdb holds only the in-frame ones, with some missing. The sample lists 45,000 to 75,000 clones, about 94% occurring once. Source material: blood. The receptors here all came from a boy in the first two years of life with a congenital heart defect but otherwise immunologically healthy.

The count of this clone is one. The rearrangement joins TRBV7-9 to TRBJ2-3, with D possibly TRBD2 on 6 matching bases. The CDR3 is made up of 18 amino acids. The germline CDR1 and CDR2 sequences are SEHNR and FQNEAQ (reference sequence). Between the trimmed V and J ends, which lost 1 base and 1 base, there was a span of 18 bases. This CDR3 reads CASSLVVRGTDGTDTQYF. CDR3 DNA: TGTGCCAGCAGCTTAGTGGTTCGTGGGACTGATGGCACAGATACGCAGTATTTT.

This chain joins TRBV15 and TRBJ2-7; D possibly corresponds to TRBD1 (6 bases). This CDR3 is built from 14 residues. The V end was cut by 5 bases, the J end by 2 bases, with 13 bases between. Germline assignment: CDR1 LNHNV and CDR2 YYDKDF (reference sequence). CDR3 nucleotide sequence: TGTGCCACCAGCTCCCACAGGGTTACCTACGAGCAGTACTTC. This gives the protein CATSSHRVTYEQYF.